This TCR delta chain was obtained from a study of γδ T cells in repeated Plasmodium falciparum infection. Study as a whole: Malaria-naive adults were infected with P. falciparum NF54 four times over approximately 600 days. General study findings and limits: Vgamma9/Vdelta2+ T cells showed a stable polyclonal repertoire with shared TCRgamma sequences.

This clone has a handful of counts. Its specificity is unknown. The protein held in TCRdb is that of a much larger clone and does not match this DNA's translation at residue 5, likely because of a read error; the protein shown is translated from the DNA. Germline V gives CDR1 GEAIGNYY, CDR2 EKD. After removal of 2 bases from V and 1 base from J, the junction contained 12 bases not matched to a gene. There are 19 residues in the CDR3. Gammadelta T cells were flow-sorted from PBMC into Vgamma9/Vdelta2+ and Vdelta2-negative populations for bulk analysis. TCRdb re-identified clones in the multiplex PCR reads via CATT. The sample has roughly 90,000 delta-chain clones, approximately 1% seen once.

The sample consisted of gamma-delta T cells from blood. The chain recombines TRDV2 with TRDJ1, with TRDD3 identical over 13 bases. The J gene, missing from TCRdb, was assigned here through DNA to germline matching. This clonotype originated in a pool of human donors (malaria-infected and uninfected, not separated). The CDR3: CACDRVITGGYDLTDKLIF. For the CDR3, the DNA is TGTGCCTGTGACAGGGTTATTACTGGGGGATACGATCTCACCGATAAACTCATCTTT.